The clone carrying this T cell receptor (beta chain) has ten or more counts. Antigen unknown. Each CDR3 protein is one row after TCRdb ran MiXCR on the 5' RACE reads. Among tens of thousands of distinct CDR3 sequences, around an eighth were seen once, and the ten largest hold over 20%. V was clipped by 5 bases and J by 2 bases; unmatched bases: 5. The CDR3 contains 15 residues. These data come from a study of neurological immune-mediated disorders. Study-level points and caveats: No CDR3 amino acid sequences were shared by expanded clones across subjects, suggesting private repertoires in all groups.

PBMCs stored at -80 C, 2 million in total, were the source of the unsorted libraries. The chain employs TRBV12-3 or TRBV12-4 and TRBJ2-3; TRBD2 agrees at 9 bases. The sequence was collected from a woman between 50 and 59 years old with HTLV-1-associated myelopathy (HAM/TSP). Sequences were obtained from PBMCs. DNA of the CDR3: TGTGCCAGCAGTACCCCTAGCGGGACCACAGATACGCAGTATTTT. Translation gives CASSTPSGTTDTQYF.